The clone carrying this TCR beta chain has just a few counts. One junction end does not reproduce the germline sequence, and a read error may be involved. The data were produced by immunoSEQ multiplex PCR, yet TCRdb's version contains in-frame clones alone and is incomplete. Of about 140,000 clones listed, about nine tenths are singletons. This entry comes from a study of blood T cell repertoires in COVID-19. The CDR3 is 10 residues long. The germline gives CDR1 MGHRA, CDR2 YSYEKL. This receptor was taken from a woman aged 50 to 60 with acute or convalescent COVID-19. The material sequenced was peripheral blood. The V gene is TRBV4-1, the J gene TRBJ2-7; D is perhaps TRBD1 (5 bases). The CDR3: CASSQDLRGF. The CDR3, as DNA: TGCGCCAGCAGCCAAGACCTAAGGGGCTTC.